This note documents a single T cell receptor (beta chain) sequence. This sample stems from a study of blood T cell repertoires in COVID-19. Germline CDR1 and CDR2: LNHDA and SQIVND (reference sequence). This CDR3 region has 14 residues. Between the trimmed V and J ends, which lost 6 bases and 4 bases, there was a span of 13 bases. TCRdb's copy holds only in-frame clones and misses some; the assay was immunoSEQ multiplex PCR. The sample carries 65,000 to 90,000 clones, approximately 89% recorded once. Sequenced sample: peripheral blood. The rearrangement joins TRBV19 to TRBJ2-1; TRBD1 might be the D (5 bases). This clonotype originated in a woman older than 75 with acute or convalescent COVID-19. CDR3: CASSRARLYNEQFF. The CDR3 DNA reads TGTGCCAGTAGCAGGGCTCGTCTTTACAATGAGCAGTTCTTC.